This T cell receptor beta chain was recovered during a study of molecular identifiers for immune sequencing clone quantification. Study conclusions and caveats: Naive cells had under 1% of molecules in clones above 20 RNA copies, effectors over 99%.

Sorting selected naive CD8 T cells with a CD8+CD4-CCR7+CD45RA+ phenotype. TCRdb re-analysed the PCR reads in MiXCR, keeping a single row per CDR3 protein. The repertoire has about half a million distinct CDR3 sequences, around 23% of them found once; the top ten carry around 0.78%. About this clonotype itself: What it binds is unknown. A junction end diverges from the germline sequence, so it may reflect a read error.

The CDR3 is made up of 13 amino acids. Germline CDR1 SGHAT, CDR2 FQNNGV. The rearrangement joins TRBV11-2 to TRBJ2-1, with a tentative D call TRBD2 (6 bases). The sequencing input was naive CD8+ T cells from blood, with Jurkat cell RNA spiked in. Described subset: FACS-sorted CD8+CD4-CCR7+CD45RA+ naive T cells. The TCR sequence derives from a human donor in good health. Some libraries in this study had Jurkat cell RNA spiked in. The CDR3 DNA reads TGTGCCGGCAGCTTAATGGACTACAATGAGCAGATCTTC. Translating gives CAGSLMDYNEQIF.